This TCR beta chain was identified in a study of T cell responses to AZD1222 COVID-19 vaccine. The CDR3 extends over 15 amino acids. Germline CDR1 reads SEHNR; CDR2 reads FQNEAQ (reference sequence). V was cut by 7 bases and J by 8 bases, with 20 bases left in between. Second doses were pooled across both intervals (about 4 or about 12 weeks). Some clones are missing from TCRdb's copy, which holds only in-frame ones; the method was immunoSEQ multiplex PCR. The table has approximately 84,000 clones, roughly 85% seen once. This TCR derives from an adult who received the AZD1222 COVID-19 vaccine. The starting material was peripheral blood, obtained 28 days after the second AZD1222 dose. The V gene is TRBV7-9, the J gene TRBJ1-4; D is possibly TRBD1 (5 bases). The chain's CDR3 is CASTIQGGGDEKLFF. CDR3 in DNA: TGTGCCAGCACCATCCAGGGTGGAGGGGACGAAAAACTGTTTTTT.